Included here is one TCR beta chain sequence, with context. The protocol was immunoSEQ multiplex PCR, while the TCRdb copy is restricted to in-frame clones and leaves out a portion. The data show about 18,000 clones, with 75% seen just once and 2% to 2.5% held by the top ten. This sample stems from a study of PD-1 blockade in classical Hodgkin lymphoma. V shed 1 base and J 4 bases; nucleotides not matched to a gene: 10. Germline CDR1 is MNHEY and CDR2 is SMNVEV (reference sequence). CDR3 length equals 18 residues. As for time point: cycle 4 day 1 (C4D1), after 5 to 7 weeks of nivolumab. Autologous stem cell transplantation was followed by relapse in every patient, and brentuximab vedotin exposure varied. By magnetic negative selection, CD4+ T cells were purified from thawed PBMCs.

This TCR was sampled from a human donor with classical Hodgkin lymphoma. Source: CD4+ T cells from blood, taken before the fourth cycle of nivolumab. J is TRBJ2-2 and V is TRBV27; 9 bases match TRBD1. The CDR3 DNA reads as TGTGCCAGCAGTTTATTTCCGCCGGGGACAGGGTTCACCGGGGAGCTGTTTTTT. It is translated as CASSLFPPGTGFTGELFF.